These T cell receptor beta chains were read from a single sample in a study of naive and memory T cell subsets. MiXCR, applied by TCRdb to the 5' RACE reads, yields one record per CDR3 protein. The sample includes about 21,000 distinct CDR3 sequences, approximately 3.9% of them seen just once. All receptors come from a male donor in good health. CDR3s include the opening cysteine and the closing phenylalanine or tryptophan. The D gene is left open where the match is weak. Clone sizes are given selectively: once, few, many, or a class where the clone is expanded.

j_gene,d_gene,abundance,v_gene,CDR3aa,CDR3nt
TRBJ2-3,TRBD2,many,TRBV11-2,CASSQGLAADTQYF,TGTGCCAGCAGCCAGGGACTAGCAGCAGATACGCAGTATTTT
TRBJ1-2,-,-,TRBV7-9,CASSLAGGTYGYTF,TGTGCCAGCAGCTTAGCGGGGGGTACCTATGGCTACACCTTC
TRBJ2-1,TRBD2,many,TRBV29-1,CSAVSGRANEQFF,TGCAGCGCCGTTAGCGGGAGGGCGAATGAGCAGTTCTTC
TRBJ1-4,TRBD1,many,TRBV7-2,CASSARDRGQGEKLFF,TGTGCCAGCAGCGCGCGAGACAGGGGGCAGGGTGAAAAACTGTTTTTT
TRBJ1-6,TRBD1,many,TRBV6-6,CASNFPGQGNSPLHF,TGTGCCAGCAATTTCCCGGGACAGGGGAATTCACCCCTCCACTTT
TRBJ2-2,-,many,TRBV19,CASSRGAENTGELFF,TGTGCCAGTAGTCGAGGGGCGGAGAACACCGGGGAGCTGTTTTTT
TRBJ2-1,TRBD2,many,TRBV20-1,CSARLGTSVLNEQFF,TGCAGTGCTAGACTGGGGACTAGCGTATTAAATGAGCAGTTCTTC
TRBJ2-3,TRBD1,many,TRBV10-3,CAISTGTGATDTQYF,TGTGCCATCAGTACCGGGACAGGGGCCACAGATACGCAGTATTTT
TRBJ2-5,TRBD2,many,TRBV6-2/TRBV6-3,CASRSPSGGRWETQYF,TGTGCCAGCAGATCCCCTAGCGGGGGGCGATGGGAGACCCAGTACTTC
TRBJ2-3,-,many,TRBV27,CASSQDRVNTDTQYF,TGTGCCAGCAGCCAGGACAGAGTTAACACAGATACGCAGTATTTT
TRBJ2-7,-,many,TRBV4-1,CASSQDRLGAVTYEQYF,TGCGCCAGCAGCCAAGATCGCTTGGGGGCTGTAACCTACGAGCAGTACTTC
TRBJ2-5,-,many,TRBV29-1,CSVDWGPLGRETQYF,TGCAGCGTTGATTGGGGACCCCTCGGACGGGAGACCCAGTACTTC
TRBJ2-7,-,many,TRBV4-1,CASSQSRSSYEQYF,TGCGCCAGCAGCCAATCGAGGAGCTCCTACGAGCAGTACTTC
TRBJ1-4,-,many,TRBV20-1,CSARGPGSFEKLFF,TGCAGTGCTAGAGGGCCAGGGTCCTTTGAAAAACTGTTTTTT
TRBJ2-5,-,many,TRBV20-1,CSAPWAGDIQETQYF,TGCAGTGCTCCCTGGGCGGGGGACATTCAAGAGACCCAGTACTTC
TRBJ2-1,TRBD2,many,TRBV11-2,CASSKPGLALNVNEQFF,TGTGCCAGCAGCAAGCCGGGACTAGCTTTAAATGTGAATGAGCAGTTCTTC
TRBJ2-1,TRBD2,many,TRBV11-2,CASSLGLAGAYEQFF,TGTGCCAGCAGCTTGGGACTAGCGGGGGCCTATGAGCAGTTCTTC
TRBJ2-1,-,many,TRBV28,CASSSQTGKQFF,TGTGCCAGCAGTTCCCAGACTGGGAAGCAGTTCTTC
TRBJ1-5,-,many,TRBV10-1,CASRLDYNQPQHF,TGCGCCAGCCGTTTAGACTACAATCAGCCCCAGCATTTT